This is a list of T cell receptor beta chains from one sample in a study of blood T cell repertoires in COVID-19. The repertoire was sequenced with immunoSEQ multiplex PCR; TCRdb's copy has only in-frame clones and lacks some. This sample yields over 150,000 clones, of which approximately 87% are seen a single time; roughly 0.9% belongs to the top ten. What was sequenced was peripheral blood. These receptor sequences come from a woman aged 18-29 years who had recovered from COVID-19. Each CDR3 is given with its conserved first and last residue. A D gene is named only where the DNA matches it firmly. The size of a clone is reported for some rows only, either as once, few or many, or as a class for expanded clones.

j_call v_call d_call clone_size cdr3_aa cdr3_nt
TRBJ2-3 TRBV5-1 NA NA CASRHNSETRLTDTQYF TGCGCCAGCAGACACAACTCGGAAACCAGACTCACAGATACGCAGTATTTT
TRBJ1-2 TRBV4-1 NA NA CASSQALQGQRFYGYTF TGCGCCAGCAGCCAAGCGCTGCAAGGACAGAGATTCTATGGCTACACCTTC
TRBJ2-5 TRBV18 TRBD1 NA CASSEAPGTGGARLETQYF TGTGCCAGCTCAGAGGCCCCCGGGACAGGGGGCGCTCGGTTAGAGACCCAGTACTTC
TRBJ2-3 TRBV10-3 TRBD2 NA CAIGGDLELGTDTQYF TGTGCCATCGGGGGGGACCTCGAATTGGGCACAGATACGCAGTATTTT
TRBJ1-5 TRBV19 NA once CASRTTDSNQPQHF TGTGCCAGTAGGACGACAGATAGCAATCAGCCCCAGCATTTT
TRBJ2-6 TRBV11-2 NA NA CASRQKSGFSGANVLTF TGTGCCAGCAGACAAAAATCAGGGTTTTCTGGGGCCAACGTCCTGACTTTC
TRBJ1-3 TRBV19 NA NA CASRREPNSGNTIYF TGTGCCAGTAGGAGGGAACCAAACTCTGGAAACACCATATATTTT
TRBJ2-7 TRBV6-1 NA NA CASSEIGGKIGEQYF TGTGCCAGCAGTGAAATTGGCGGGAAAATTGGCGAGCAGTACTTC
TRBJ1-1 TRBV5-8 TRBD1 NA CASSPGQDRGTNTEAFF TGTGCCAGCAGCCCCGGTCAGGACAGGGGGACGAACACTGAAGCTTTCTTT
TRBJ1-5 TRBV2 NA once CASSATGIRNQPQHF TGTGCCAGCAGTGCCACAGGGATACGCAATCAGCCCCAGCATTTT
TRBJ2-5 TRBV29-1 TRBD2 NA CSVESTLGLAGARLGETQYF TGCAGCGTTGAATCAACCTTGGGACTAGCGGGGGCCCGACTAGGAGAGACCCAGTACTTC
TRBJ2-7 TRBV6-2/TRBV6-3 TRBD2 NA CASSYPGLAGHYEQYF TGTGCCAGCAGTTACCCAGGACTAGCGGGGCACTACGAGCAGTACTTC
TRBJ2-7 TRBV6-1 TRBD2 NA CASSAGLAGAGYEQYF TGTGCCAGCAGTGCGGGACTAGCGGGGGCCGGCTACGAGCAGTACTTC
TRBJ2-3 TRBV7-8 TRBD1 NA CASSLKLKGAGTPSSTDTQYF TGTGCCAGCAGCTTAAAACTTAAGGGGGCAGGGACACCTTCTAGCACAGATACGCAGTATTTT
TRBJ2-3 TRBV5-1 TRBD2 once CASSLALASGSPTDTQYF TGCGCCAGCAGCTTGGCCCTGGCTAGCGGGAGTCCGACAGATACGCAGTATTTT
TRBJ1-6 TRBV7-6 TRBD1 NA CASSPGTDRGGSPLHF TGTGCCAGCAGCCCGGGAACGGACAGGGGCGGATCACCCCTCCACTTT
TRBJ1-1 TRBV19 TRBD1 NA CASSRTGGSAEAFF TGTGCCAGTAGTAGAACAGGGGGTAGCGCTGAAGCTTTCTTT
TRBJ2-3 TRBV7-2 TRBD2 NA CASSRWGEGDGTDTQYF TGTGCCAGCAGCCGGTGGGGGGAGGGTGATGGCACAGATACGCAGTATTTT
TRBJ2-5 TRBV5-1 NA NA CASGREIQETQYF TGCGCCAGCGGACGGGAGATCCAAGAGACCCAGTACTTC
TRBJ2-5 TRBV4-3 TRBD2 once CASSQDHQGLAGQETQYF TGCGCCAGCAGCCAAGATCATCAGGGACTAGCGGGCCAAGAGACCCAGTACTTC
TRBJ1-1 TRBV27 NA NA CASSLYARGRSTEAFF TGTGCCAGCAGTTTATACGCCAGAGGTCGGAGCACTGAAGCTTTCTTT
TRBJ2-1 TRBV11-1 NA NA CASSLVMEEQFF TGTGCCAGCAGCTTAGTAATGGAGGAGCAGTTCTTC
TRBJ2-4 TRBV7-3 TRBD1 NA CASSQTGGSKNIQYF TGTGCCAGCAGCCAGACAGGGGGATCCAAAAACATTCAGTACTTC
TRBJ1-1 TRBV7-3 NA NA CASSPDWGGDTEAFF TGTGCCAGCAGCCCCGATTGGGGCGGGGACACTGAAGCTTTCTTT
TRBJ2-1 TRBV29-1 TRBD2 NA CSVRLAGLYNEQFF TGCAGCGTTAGATTAGCGGGGCTCTACAATGAGCAGTTCTTC
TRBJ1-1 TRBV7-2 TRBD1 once CASSHQPGQGSEAFF TGTGCCAGCAGCCATCAGCCCGGACAGGGATCTGAAGCTTTCTTT
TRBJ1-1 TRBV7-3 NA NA CASSPGRGRGTEAFF TGTGCCAGCAGCCCTGGACGGGGGAGGGGGACTGAAGCTTTCTTT
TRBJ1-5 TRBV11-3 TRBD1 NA CASSLDGQGNQPQHF TGTGCCAGCAGCTTAGATGGACAGGGCAATCAGCCCCAGCATTTT
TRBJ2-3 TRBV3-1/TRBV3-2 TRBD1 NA CASSHPPGGSDTQYF TGTGCCAGCAGCCATCCTCCAGGGGGATCAGATACGCAGTATTTT
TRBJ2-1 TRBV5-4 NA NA CASSLGVVRRNEQFF TGTGCCAGCAGCTTGGGAGTAGTCCGTCGGAATGAGCAGTTCTTC
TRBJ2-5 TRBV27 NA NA CASSPSRRETQYF TGTGCCAGCAGTCCGAGCCGTCGAGAGACCCAGTACTTC
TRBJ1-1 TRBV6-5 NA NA CASSYDDRFDTEAFF TGTGCCAGCAGTTACGATGACAGGTTCGACACTGAAGCTTTCTTT